The TCR beta chain described here comes from a study of response to subunit inactivated influenza vaccine. This clonotype was seen a few times. TCRdb analysed the RT-PCR reads with MiXCR anew, one entry per CDR3 protein. Of just under 550,000 distinct CDR3 sequences in the sample, 20% to 25% were seen once. The germline V gene has CDR1 SGHRS and CDR2 YFSETQ. V dropped 3 bases and J dropped 2 bases, with 12 bases sitting between them. This CDR3 is built from 14 residues. The sample also formed part of further work on T cells expressing NK-cell markers. That source notes: UMIs were included in TCR beta cDNA generated by 5'RACE template switching. Sorted CD3+CD56-NKG2C+, CD3+CD56+NKG2C+ and CD3+CD56+NKG2C- T cells supplied the TCR beta repertoires.

The J gene is TRBJ2-7, the V gene TRBV5-1; possibly TRBD2 for D (6 bases). The sequences come from CD4+ T cells sorted from PBMCs, collected 11 to 12 days after vaccination. This TCR came from a man aged 50-60 years who received an inactivated influenza vaccine. The CDR3 DNA is TGCGCCAGCAGCTCTGAGCCGGGAGCCTACGAGCAGTACTTC. It translates to CASSSEPGAYEQYF.